In its sample, the clone carrying this T cell receptor (beta chain) was seen many times. Its antigen is unknown. The DNA ends 3 residues before the CDR3 does, and the rest of the CDR3 is filled in from the germline J gene. Different DNA sequences within this sample yield the same CDR3. This sample stems from a study of T cell clonality in common variable immunodeficiency. Whole-study findings and limits: Shared TCRbeta clones were fewer between CVID subjects than controls. Fewer deletions and N-nucleotide insertions were reportedly seen in common variable immunodeficiency TCR beta sequences.

Most patients and controls had Caucasian heritage. Clones were read by immunoSEQ multiplex PCR, and TCRdb kept only the in-frame ones, dropping some. The data show about 44,000 clones, with none appearing a single time. There are 15 residues in the CDR3. The germline V gene encodes CDR1 SGHNT and CDR2 YYREEE (reference sequence). V shed 4 bases and J shed 0 bases, with 11 bases lying between them. This sequence joins TRBV5-4 and TRBJ2-1; TRBD2 might be the D (6 bases). The sample consisted of peripheral blood mononuclear cells. The TCR was taken from a person between 18 and 75 years old in good health. The CDR3 sequence: CASSPTGDSYNEQFF. The CDR3 DNA, read in part, is TGTGCCAGCAGCCCTACGGGGGACTCCTACAATGAG.